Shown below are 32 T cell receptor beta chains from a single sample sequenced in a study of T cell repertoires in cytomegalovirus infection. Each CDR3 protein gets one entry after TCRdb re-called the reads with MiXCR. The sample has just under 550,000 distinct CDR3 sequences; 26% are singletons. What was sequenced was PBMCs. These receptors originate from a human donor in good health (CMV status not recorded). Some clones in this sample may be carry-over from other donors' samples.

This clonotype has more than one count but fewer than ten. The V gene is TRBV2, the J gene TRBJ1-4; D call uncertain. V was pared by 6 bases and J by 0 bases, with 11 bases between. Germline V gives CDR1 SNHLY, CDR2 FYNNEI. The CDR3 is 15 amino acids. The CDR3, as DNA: TGTGCCAGCAGCGCGAAGGTTGCAACTAATGAAAAACTGTTTTTT. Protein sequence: CASSAKVATNEKLFF. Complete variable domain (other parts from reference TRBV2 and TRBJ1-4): EPEVTQTPSHQVTQMGQEVILRCVPISNHLYFYWYRQILGQKVEFLVSFYNNEISEKSEIFDDQFSVERPDGSNFTLKIRSTKLEDSAMYFCASSAKVATNEKLFFGSGTQLSVL.

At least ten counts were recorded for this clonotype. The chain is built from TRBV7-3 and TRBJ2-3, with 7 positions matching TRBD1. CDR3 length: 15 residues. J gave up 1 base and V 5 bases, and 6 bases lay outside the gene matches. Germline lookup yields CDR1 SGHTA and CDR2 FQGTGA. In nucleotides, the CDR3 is TGTGCCAGCAGCCCGACAGGGCTTGGCACAGATACGCAGTATTTT. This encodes CASSPTGLGTDTQYF. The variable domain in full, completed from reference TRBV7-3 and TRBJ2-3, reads GAGVSQTPSNKVTEKGKYVELRCDPISGHTALYWYRQSLGQGPEFLIYFQGTGAADDSGLPNDRFFAVRPEGSVSTLKIQRTERGDSAVYLCASSPTGLGTDTQYFGPGTRLTVL.

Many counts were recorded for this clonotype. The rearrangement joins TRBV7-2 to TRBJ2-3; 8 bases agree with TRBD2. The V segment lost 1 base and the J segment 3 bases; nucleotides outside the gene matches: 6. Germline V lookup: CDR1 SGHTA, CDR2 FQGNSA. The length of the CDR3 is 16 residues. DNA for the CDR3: TGTGCCAGCAGCTTAGTCGGCGGGAGGAGGACAGATACGCAGTATTTT. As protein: CASSLVGGRRTDTQYF.

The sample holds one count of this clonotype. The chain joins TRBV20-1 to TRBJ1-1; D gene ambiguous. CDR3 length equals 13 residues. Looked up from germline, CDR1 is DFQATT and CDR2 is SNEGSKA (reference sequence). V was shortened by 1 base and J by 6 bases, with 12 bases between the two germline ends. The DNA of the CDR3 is TGCAGTGCTAGAGCGTACAGCGGTGCTGAAGCTTTCTTT. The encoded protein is CSARAYSGAEAFF.

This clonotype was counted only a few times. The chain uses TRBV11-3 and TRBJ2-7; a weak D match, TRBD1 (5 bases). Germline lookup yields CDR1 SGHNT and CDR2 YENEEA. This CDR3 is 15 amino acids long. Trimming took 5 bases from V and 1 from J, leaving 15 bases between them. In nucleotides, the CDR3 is TGTGCCAGCAGCATAGGGGTGGCCAGTTCCTACGAGCAGTACTTC. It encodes CASSIGVASSYEQYF.

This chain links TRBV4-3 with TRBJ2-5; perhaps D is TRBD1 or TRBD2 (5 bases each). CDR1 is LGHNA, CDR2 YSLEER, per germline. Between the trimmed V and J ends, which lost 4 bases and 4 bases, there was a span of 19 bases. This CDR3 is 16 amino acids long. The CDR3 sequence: CASSPGTPPLGETQYF. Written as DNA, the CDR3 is TGCGCCAGCAGCCCGGGGACGCCCCCTTTGGGAGAGACCCAGTACTTC.

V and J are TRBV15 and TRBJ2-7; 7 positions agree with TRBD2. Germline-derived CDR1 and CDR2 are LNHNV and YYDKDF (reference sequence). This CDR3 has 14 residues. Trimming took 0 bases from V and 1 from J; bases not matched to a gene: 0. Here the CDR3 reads CATSREGLSYEQYF. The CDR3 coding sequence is TGTGCCACCAGCAGAGAGGGACTATCCTACGAGCAGTACTTC.

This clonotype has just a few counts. The CDR3: CASSSPGHSYEQYF. The CDR3 bases are TGTGCCAGTAGTAGCCCGGGACACTCCTACGAGCAGTACTTC. The V call is TRBV19, the J call TRBJ2-7, with TRBD1 as a possible D gene (6 bases). Germline V lookup: CDR1 LNHDA, CDR2 SQIVND (reference sequence). Trimming took off 4 bases at V and 0 bases at J, with 10 bases between the two ends. This CDR3 contains 14 residues.

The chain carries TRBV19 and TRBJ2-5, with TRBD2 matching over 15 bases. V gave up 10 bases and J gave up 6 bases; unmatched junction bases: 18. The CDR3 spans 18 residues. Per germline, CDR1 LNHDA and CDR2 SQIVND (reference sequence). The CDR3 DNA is TGTGCCACAAAACCGGCTTATGGAGGACTAGCGGGAGGGCAGACCCAGTACTTC. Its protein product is CATKPAYGGLAGGQTQYF.

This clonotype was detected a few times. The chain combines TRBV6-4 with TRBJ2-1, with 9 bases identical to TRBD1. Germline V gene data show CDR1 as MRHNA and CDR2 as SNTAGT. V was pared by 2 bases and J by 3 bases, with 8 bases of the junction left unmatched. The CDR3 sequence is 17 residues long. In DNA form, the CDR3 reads TGTGCCAGCAGTGACCTACCGGGACAGGGTTTCTACAATGAGCAGTTCTTC. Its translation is CASSDLPGQGFYNEQFF.

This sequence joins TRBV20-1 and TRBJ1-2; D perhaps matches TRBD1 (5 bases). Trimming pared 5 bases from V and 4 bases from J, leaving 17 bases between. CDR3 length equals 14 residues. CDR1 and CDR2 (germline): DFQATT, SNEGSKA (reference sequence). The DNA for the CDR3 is TGCAGTGCTCCCACCGGGGCGCGAGGCTATGGCTACACCTTC. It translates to CSAPTGARGYGYTF.

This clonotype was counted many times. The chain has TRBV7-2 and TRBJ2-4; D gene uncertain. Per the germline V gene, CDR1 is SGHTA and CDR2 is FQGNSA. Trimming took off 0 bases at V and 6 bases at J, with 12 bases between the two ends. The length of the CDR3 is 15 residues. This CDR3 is CASSLAPLMGNIQYF. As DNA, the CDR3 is TGTGCCAGCAGCTTAGCCCCGTTGATGGGAAACATTCAGTACTTC. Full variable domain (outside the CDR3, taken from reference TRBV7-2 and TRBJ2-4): GAGVSQSPSNKVTEKGKDVELRCDPISGHTALYWYRQSLGQGLEFLIYFQGNSAPDKSGLPSDRFSAERTGGSVSTLTIQRTQQEDSAVYLCASSLAPLMGNIQYFGAGTRLSVL.

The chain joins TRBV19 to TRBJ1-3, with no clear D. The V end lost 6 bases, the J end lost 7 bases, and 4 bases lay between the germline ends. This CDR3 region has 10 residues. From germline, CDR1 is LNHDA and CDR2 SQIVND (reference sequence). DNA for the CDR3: TGTGCCAGTAGGAGGAACACCATATATTTT. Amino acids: CASRRNTIYF. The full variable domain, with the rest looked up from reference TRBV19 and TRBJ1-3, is DGGITQSPKYLFRKEGQNVTLSCEQNLNHDAMYWYRQDPGQGLRLIYYSQIVNDFQKGDIAEGYSVSREKKESFPLTVTSAQKNPTAFYLCASRRNTIYFGEGSWLTVV.

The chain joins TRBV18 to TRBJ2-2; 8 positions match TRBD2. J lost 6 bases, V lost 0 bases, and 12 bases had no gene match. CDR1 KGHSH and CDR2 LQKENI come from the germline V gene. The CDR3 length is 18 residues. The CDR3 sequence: CASSPPIGLAMSAGELFF. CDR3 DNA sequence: TGTGCCAGCTCACCACCGATAGGACTAGCTATGTCTGCCGGGGAGCTGTTTTTT.

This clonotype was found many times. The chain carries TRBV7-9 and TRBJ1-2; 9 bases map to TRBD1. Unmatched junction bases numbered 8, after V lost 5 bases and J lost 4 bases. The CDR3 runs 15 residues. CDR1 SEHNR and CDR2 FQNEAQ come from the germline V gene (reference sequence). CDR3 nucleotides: TGTGCCAGCAGCACAGCGTTGACAGGGGGCTATGGCTACACCTTC. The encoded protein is CASSTALTGGYGYTF.

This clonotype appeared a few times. The CDR3 region is CASTGKRTGELFF. The CDR3 DNA is TGTGCCAGCACCGGCAAGCGCACCGGGGAGCTGTTTTTT. The V and J genes are TRBV7-2 and TRBJ2-2; D unresolved. V shed 7 bases and J shed 4 bases, with 10 bases lying between them. This CDR3 region has 13 residues. CDR1 is SGHTA, CDR2 FQGNSA, per germline.

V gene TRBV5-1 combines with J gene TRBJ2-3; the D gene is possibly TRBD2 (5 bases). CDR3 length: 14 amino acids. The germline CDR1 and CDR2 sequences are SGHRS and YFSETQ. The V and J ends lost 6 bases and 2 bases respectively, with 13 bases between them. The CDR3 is CASMEELSTDTQYF. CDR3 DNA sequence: TGCGCCAGCATGGAGGAATTGTCCACAGATACGCAGTATTTT.

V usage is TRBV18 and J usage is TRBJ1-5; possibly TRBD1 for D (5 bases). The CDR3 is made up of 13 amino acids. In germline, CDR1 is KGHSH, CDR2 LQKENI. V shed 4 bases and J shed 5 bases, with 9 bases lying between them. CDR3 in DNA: TGTGCCAGCTCACACGCCAGGGATCAGCCCCAGCATTTT. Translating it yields CASSHARDQPQHF.

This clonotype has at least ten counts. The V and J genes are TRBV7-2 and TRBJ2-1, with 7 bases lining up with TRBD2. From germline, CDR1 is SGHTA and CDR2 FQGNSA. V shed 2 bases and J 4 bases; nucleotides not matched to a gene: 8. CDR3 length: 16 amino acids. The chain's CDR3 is CASSLRGEGAYNEQFF. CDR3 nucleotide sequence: TGTGCCAGCAGCTTACGGGGGGAGGGAGCGTACAATGAGCAGTTCTTC.

CDR3 residues: CASTNLRDTGAYEQYV. Here the CDR3 DNA reads TGTGCCAGCACCAACCTCCGGGACACGGGTGCCTACGAGCAGTACGTC. V is TRBV7-9 and J is TRBJ2-7, with D perhaps matching TRBD1 (6 bases). CDR3 length: 16 residues. V shed 7 bases and J shed 2 bases, with 21 bases lying between them. In germline, CDR1 is SEHNR, CDR2 FQNEAQ (reference sequence).

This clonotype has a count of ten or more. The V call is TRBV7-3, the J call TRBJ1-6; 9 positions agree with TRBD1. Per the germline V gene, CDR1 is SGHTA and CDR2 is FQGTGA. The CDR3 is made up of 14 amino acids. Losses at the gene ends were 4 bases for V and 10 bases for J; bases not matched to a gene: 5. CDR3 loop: CASSSGQGQSPLHF. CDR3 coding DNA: TGTGCCAGCAGCTCAGGACAGGGGCAATCACCCCTCCACTTT.

The CDR3, as DNA: TGTGCCAGCAGCCCAATGGGGCGGTTGAGCTCCTACGAGCAGTACGTC. It translates to CASSPMGRLSSYEQYV. The chain links TRBV7-8 to TRBJ2-7; D is perhaps TRBD1 (5 bases). Germline V gene lookup returns CDR1 SGHVS and CDR2 FQNEAQ. V was shortened by 5 bases and J by 0 bases, with 17 bases between the two germline ends. The CDR3 has 16 amino acids.

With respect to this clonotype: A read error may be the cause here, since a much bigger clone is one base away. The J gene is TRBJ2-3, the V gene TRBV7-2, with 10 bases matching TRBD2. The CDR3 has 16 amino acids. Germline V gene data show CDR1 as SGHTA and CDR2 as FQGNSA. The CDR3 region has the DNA TGTGCCAGCAGCTTAATGGTGAGCGGGAGGGCAGATACGCGGTATTTT. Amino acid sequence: CASSLMVSGRADTRYF.

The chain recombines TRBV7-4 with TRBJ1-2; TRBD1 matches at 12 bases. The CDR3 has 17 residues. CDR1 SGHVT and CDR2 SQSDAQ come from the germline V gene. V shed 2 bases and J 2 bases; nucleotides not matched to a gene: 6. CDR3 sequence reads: CASSLYGTGGLNYGYTF. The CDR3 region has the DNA TGTGCCAGCAGCTTATATGGGACAGGGGGCTTGAACTATGGCTACACCTTC.

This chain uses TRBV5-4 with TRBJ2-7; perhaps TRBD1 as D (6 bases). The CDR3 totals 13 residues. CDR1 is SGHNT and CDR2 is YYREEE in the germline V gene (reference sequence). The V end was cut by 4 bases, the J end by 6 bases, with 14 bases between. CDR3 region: CASSTGQVGEQYV. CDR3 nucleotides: TGTGCCAGCAGCACGGGACAAGTCGGCGAGCAGTACGTC.

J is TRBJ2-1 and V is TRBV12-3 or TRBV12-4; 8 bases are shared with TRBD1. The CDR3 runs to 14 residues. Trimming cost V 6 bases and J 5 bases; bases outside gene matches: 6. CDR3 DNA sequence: TGTGCCAGCAGAGGACAGGGCGCGAACAATGAGCAGTTCTTC. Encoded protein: CASRGQGANNEQFF.

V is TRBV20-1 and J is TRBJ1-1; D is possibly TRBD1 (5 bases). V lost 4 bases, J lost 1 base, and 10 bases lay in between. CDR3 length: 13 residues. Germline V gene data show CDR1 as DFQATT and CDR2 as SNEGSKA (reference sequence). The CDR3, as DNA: TGCAGTGCTAATCGGGGGTCGAACACTGAAGCTTTCTTT. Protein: CSANRGSNTEAFF.

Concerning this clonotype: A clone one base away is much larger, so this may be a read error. For the CDR3, the DNA is TGTCCCAGCAGCTTACTAGCGGGAGTGCAGGAGCAGTTCTTC. This codes for CPSSLLAGVQEQFF. The chain recombines TRBV7-2 with TRBJ2-1; TRBD2 matches at 11 bases. The CDR3 is 14 residues long. The germline gives CDR1 SGHTA, CDR2 FQGNSA.

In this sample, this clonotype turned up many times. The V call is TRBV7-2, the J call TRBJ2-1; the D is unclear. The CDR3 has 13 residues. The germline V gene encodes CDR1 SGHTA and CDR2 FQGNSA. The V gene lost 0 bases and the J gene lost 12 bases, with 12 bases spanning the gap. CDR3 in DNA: TGTGCCAGCAGCTTAGCGTCCCCGACGCGGCAGTTCTTC. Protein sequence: CASSLASPTRQFF.

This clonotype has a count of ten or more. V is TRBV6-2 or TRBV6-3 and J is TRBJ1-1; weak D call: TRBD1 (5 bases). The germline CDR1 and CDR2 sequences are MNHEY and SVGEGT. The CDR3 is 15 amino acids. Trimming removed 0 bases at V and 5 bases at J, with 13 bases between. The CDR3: CASSYSLRWGTEAFF. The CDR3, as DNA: TGTGCCAGCAGTTACTCGTTGCGATGGGGGACTGAAGCTTTCTTT.

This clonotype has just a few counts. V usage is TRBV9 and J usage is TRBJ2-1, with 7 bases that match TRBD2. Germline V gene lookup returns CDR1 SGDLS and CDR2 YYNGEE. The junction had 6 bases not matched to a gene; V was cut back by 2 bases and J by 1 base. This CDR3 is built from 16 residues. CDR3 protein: CASSVSRGGSYNEQFF. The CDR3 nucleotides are TGTGCCAGCAGCGTCTCGCGGGGAGGGTCCTACAATGAGCAGTTCTTC.

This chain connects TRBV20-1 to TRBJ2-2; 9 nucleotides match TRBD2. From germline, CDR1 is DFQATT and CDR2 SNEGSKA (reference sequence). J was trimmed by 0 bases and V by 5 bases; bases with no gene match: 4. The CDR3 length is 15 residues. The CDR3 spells CSAESGRTNTGELFF. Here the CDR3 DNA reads TGCAGTGCTGAAAGCGGGAGGACGAACACCGGGGAGCTGTTTTTT.